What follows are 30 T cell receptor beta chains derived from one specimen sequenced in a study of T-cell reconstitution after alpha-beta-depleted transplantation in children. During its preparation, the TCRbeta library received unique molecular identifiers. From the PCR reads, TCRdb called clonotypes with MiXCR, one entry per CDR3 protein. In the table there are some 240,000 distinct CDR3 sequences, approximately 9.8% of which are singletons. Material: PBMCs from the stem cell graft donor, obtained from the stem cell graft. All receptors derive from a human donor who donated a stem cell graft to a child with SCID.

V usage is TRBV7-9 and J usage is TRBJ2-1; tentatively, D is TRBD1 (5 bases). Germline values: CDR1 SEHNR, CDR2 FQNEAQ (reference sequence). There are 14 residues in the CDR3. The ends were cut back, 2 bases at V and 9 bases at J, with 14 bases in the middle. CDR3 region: CASSLTLQVVEQFF. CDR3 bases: TGTGCCAGCAGCTTAACCCTACAGGTGGTTGAGCAGTTCTTC.

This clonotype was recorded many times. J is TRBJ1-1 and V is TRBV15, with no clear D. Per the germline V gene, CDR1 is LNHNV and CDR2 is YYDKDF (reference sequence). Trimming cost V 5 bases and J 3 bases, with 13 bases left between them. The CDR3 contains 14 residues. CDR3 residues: CATSGPFVYTEAFF. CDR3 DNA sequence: TGTGCCACCAGCGGCCCCTTTGTCTACACTGAAGCTTTCTTT. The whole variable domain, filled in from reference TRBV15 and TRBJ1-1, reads DAMVIQNPRYQVTQFGKPVTLSCSQTLNHNVMYWYQQKSSQAPKLLFHYYDKDFNNEADTPDNFQSRRPNTSFCFLDIRSPGLGDTAMYLCATSGPFVYTEAFFGQGTRLTVV.

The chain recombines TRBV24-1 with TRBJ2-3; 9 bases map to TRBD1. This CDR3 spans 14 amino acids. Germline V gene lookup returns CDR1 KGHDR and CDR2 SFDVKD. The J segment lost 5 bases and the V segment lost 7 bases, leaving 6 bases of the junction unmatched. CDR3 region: CATRRDRDEDTQYF. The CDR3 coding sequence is TGTGCCACCAGGCGGGACAGGGATGAAGATACGCAGTATTTT.

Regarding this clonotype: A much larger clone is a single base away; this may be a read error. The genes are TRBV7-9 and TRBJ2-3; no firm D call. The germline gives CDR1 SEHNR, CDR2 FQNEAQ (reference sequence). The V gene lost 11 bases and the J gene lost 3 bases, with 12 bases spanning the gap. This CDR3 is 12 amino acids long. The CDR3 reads CAGSRATDTQYF. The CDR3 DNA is TGTGCCGGGTCTCGGGCGACAGATACGCAGTATTTT.

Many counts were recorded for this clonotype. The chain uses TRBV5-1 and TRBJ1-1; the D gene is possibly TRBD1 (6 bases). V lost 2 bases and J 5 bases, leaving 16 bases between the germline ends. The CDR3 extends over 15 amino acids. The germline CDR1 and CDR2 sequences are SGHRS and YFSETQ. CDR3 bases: TGCGCCAGCAGCTTAATACAGGGTGGAATGACTGAAGCTTTCTTT. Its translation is CASSLIQGGMTEAFF.

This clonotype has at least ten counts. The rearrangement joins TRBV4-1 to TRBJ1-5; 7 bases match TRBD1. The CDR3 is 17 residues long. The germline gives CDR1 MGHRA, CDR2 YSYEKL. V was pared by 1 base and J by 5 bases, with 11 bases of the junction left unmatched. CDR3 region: CASSQAYNRDSHQPQHF. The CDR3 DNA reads TGCGCCAGCAGCCAAGCTTACAATCGGGACAGCCATCAGCCCCAGCATTTT.

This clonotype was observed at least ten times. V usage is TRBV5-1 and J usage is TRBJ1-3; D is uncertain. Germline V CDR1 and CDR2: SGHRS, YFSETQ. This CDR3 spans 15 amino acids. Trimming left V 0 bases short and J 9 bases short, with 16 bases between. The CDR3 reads CASSLDYRILATIYF. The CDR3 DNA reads TGCGCCAGCAGCTTGGATTACCGGATATTGGCCACCATATATTTT.

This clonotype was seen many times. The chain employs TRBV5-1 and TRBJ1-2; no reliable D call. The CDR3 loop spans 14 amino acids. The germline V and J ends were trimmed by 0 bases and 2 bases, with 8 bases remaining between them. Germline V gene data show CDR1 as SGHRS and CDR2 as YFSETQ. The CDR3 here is CASSLGAENYGYTF. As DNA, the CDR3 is TGCGCCAGCAGCTTGGGGGCAGAGAACTATGGCTACACCTTC.

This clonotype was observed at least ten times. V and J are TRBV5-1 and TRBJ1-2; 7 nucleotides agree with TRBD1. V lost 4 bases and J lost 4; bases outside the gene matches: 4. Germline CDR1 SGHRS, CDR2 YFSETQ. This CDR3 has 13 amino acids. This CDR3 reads CASSPGQSYGYTF. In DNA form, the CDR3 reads TGCGCCAGCAGCCCGGGACAGAGCTATGGCTACACCTTC.

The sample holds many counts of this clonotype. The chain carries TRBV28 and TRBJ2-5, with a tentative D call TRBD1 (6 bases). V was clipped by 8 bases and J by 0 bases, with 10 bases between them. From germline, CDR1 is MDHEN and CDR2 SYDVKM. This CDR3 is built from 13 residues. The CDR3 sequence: CASVQGNQETQYF. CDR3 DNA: TGTGCCAGCGTACAGGGTAACCAAGAGACCCAGTACTTC.

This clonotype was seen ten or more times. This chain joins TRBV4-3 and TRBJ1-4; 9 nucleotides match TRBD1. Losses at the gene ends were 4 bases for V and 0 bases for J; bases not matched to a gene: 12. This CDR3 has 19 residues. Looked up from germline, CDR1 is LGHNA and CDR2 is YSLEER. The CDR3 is CASSRELRQGVATNEKLFF. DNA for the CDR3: TGCGCCAGCAGCCGAGAATTAAGACAGGGGGTTGCAACTAATGAAAAACTGTTTTTT.

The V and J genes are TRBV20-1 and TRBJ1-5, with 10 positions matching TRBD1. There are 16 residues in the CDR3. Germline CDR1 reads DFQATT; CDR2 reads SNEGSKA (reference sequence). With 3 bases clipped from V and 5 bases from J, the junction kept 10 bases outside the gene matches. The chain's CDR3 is CSASDPGTGEYQPQHF. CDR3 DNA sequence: TGCAGTGCTAGTGATCCCGGGACAGGGGAATATCAGCCCCAGCATTTT.

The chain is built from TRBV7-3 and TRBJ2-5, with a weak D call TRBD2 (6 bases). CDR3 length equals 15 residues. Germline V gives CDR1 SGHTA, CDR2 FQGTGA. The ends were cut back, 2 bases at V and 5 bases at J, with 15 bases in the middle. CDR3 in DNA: TGTGCCAGCAGCTTAGGGGGGATGGGTTTGGAGACCCAGTACTTC. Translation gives CASSLGGMGLETQYF.

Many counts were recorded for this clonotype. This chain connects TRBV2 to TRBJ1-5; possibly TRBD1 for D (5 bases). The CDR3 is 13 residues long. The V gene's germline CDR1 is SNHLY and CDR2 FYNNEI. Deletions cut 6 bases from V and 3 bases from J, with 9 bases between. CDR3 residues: CASREGSNQPQHF. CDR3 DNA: TGTGCCAGCAGGGAGGGGTCCAATCAGCCCCAGCATTTT.

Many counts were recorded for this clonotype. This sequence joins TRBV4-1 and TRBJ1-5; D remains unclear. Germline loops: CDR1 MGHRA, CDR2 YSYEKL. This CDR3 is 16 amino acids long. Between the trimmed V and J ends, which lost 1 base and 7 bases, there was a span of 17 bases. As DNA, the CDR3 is TGCGCCAGCAGCCAAGGATGGGGAGGGTCCAACCAGCCCCAGCATTTT. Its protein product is CASSQGWGGSNQPQHF.

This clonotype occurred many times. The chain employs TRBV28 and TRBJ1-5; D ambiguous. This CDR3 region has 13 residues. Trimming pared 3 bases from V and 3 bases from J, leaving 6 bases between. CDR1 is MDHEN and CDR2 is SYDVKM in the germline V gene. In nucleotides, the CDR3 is TGTGCCAGCAGTTTCGGCTTCAATCAGCCCCAGCATTTT. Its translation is CASSFGFNQPQHF.

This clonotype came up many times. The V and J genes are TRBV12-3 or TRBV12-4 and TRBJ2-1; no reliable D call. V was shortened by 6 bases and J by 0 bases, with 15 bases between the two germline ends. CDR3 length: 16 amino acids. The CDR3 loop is CASRPRLTSSYNEQFF. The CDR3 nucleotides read TGTGCCAGCAGGCCACGGTTGACGAGCTCCTACAATGAGCAGTTCTTC.

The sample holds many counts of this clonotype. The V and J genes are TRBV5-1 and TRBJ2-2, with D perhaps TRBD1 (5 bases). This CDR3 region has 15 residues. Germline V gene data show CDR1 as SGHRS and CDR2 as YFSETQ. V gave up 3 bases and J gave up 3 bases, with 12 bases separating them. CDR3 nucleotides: TGCGCCAGCAGCTCGACAGTAGCCGACACCGGGGAGCTGTTTTTT. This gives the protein CASSSTVADTGELFF.

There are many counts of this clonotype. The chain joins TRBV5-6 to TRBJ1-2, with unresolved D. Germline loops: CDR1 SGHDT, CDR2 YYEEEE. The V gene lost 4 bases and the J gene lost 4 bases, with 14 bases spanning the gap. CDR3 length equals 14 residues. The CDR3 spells CASSPAFEIYGYTF. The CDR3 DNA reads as TGTGCCAGCAGCCCGGCGTTCGAGATCTATGGCTACACCTTC.

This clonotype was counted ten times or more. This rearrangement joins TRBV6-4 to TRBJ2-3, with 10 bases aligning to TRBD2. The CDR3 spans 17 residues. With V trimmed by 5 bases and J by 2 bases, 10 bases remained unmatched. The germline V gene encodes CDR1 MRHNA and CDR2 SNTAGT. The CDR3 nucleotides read TGTGCCAGCAGTCAAGTTGCTAGCGGGGGCTCCACAGATACGCAGTATTTT. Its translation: CASSQVASGGSTDTQYF.

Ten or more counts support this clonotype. The CDR3: CASSPQGLGYGYTF. CDR3 bases: TGTGCCAGCAGCCCACAGGGTTTGGGCTATGGCTACACCTTC. The chain joins TRBV5-6 to TRBJ1-2; TRBD1 is a possible D gene (6 bases). V was clipped by 4 bases and J by 4 bases, with 14 bases between them. CDR3 length equals 14 residues. Germline V gives CDR1 SGHDT, CDR2 YYEEEE.

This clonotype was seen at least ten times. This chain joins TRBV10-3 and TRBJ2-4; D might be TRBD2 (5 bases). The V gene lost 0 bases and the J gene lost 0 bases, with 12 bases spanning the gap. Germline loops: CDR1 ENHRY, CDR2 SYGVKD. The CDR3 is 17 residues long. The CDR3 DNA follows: TGTGCCATCAGTGAGTCGGAGGTCAACATAGCCAAAAACATTCAGTACTTC. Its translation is CAISESEVNIAKNIQYF.

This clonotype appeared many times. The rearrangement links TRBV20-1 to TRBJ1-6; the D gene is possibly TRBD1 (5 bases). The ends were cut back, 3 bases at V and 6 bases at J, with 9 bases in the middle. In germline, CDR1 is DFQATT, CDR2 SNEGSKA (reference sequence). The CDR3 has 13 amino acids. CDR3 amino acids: CSASRDLNSPLHF. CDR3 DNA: TGCAGTGCTAGCCGGGACCTTAATTCACCCCTCCACTTT.

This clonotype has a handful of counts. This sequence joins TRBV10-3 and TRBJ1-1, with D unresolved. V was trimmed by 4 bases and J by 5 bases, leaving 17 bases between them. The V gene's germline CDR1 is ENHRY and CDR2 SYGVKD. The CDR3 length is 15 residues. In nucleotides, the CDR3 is TGTGCCATCAGTGGCCGCGCTATTAGTTTTACTGAAGCTTTCTTT. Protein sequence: CAISGRAISFTEAFF.

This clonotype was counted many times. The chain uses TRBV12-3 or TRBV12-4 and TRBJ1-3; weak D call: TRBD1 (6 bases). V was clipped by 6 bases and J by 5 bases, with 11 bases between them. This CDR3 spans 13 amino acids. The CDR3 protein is CASRPTGRNTIYF. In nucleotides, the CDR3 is TGTGCCAGCAGGCCGACAGGACGAAACACCATATATTTT.

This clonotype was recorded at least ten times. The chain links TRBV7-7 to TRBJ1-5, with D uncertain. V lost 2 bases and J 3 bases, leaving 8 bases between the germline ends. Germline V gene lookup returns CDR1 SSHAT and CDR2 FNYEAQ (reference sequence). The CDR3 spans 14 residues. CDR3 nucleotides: TGTGCCAGCAGCTTAACGGTGGACAATCAGCCCCAGCATTTT. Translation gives CASSLTVDNQPQHF.

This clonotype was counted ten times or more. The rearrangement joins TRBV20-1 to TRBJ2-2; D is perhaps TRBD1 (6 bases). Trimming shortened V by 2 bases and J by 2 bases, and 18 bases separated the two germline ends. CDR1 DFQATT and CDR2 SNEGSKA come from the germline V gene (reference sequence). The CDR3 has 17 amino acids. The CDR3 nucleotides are TGCAGTGCTAGAATCCGCCTACAGGGAATTAACACCGGGGAGCTGTTTTTT. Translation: CSARIRLQGINTGELFF.

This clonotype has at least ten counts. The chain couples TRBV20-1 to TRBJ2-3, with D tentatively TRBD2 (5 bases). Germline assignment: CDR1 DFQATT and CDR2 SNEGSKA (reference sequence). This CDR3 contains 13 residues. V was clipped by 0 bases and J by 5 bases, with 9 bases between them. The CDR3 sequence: CSARDAGVDTQYF. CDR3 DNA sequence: TGCAGTGCTAGAGATGCCGGGGTAGATACGCAGTATTTT.

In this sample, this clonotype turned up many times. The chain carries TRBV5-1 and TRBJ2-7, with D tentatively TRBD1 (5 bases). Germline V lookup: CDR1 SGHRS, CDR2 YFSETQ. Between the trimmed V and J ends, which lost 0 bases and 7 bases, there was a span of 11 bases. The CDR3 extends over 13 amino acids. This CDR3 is CASSLEGQGEQYF. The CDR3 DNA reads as TGCGCCAGCAGCTTGGAGGGGCAAGGGGAGCAGTACTTC.

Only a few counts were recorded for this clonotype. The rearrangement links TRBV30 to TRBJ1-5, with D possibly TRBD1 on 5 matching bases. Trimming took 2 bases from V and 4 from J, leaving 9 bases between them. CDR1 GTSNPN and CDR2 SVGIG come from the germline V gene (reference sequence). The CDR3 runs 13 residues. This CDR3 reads CAWSPGTNQPQHF. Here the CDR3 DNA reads TGTGCCTGGAGTCCCGGGACGAATCAGCCCCAGCATTTT.